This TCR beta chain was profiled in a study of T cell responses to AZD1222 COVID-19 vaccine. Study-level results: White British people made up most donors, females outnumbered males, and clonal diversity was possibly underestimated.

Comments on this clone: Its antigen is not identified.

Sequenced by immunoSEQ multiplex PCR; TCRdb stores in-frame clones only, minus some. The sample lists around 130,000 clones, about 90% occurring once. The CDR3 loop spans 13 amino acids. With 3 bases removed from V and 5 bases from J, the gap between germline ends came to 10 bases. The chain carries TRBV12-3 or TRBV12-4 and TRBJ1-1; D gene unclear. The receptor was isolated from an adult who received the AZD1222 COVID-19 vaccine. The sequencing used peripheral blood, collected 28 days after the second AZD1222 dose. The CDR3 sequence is CASSFGEGTEAFF. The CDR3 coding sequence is TGTGCCAGCAGTTTTGGGGAAGGGACTGAAGCTTTCTTT.